This TCR beta chain originates from a study of blood T cell repertoires in COVID-19 (dated by TCRdb to the early 2020s). Study-wide context: Samples covering the acute and convalescent phases of COVID-19 were provided by collaborators in the United States, Italy and Spain. The repertoires were made available in a free public database intended to serve as a resource for research on the immune response to SARS-CoV-2. Where available, HLA class I and class II types were obtained from metadata supplied by the sample provider rather than from assay-based typing. The dataset comprised deeply sampled blood TCRbeta repertoires from subjects exposed to, actively infected with, or recovered from COVID-19. Sample metadata almost always included a de-identified subject ID, COVID-19 status, age in years and sex. The samples were drawn from two sources: the first 160 participants of the ongoing ImmuneRACE study, and 1,200 or so subjects contributed by 6 global collaborators. The prospective study material was composed of cDNA or gDNA derived from T cells, B-cell-depleted T cells, or PBMCs. The paper's findings and limits, for the study overall: The amount of clinical and demographic metadata varied by source and participant and was provided uncurated.

Based on the germline V gene, the CDR1 and CDR2 sequences are SGHTA and FQGNSA. V and J are trimmed by 4 bases and 0 bases, and the gene matches miss 1 base of the junction. CDR3 length: 15 amino acids, cysteine to phenylalanine. CDR3 DNA only is kept here, 45 bases in frame from base 1. TCRbeta CDR3 regions were amplified from genomic DNA using the immunoSEQ Assay, a bias-controlled multiplex PCR. Turning to the authors' computational methods: Within the assay, amplification of reference gene primers was used to estimate how many nucleated cells each sample contained. Sequence reads were collapsed and filtered to measure the absolute abundance of every unique TCRbeta CDR3 rearrangement. For each sample, productive Simpson clonality was calculated by taking the square root of Simpson's diversity index across productive rearrangements. TCRdb carries this immuneACCESS record with in-frame sequences only. Its versions omit some clonotypes, under half of them owing to an unresolved V gene in the studies checked, with the rest unexplained. The V and J calls and clone size were taken over from that table, and D and trimming were inferred from the DNA. The sample includes about 100,000 clones, with approximately 86% observed a single time. The ten largest clonotypes hold approximately 1.6% of the sample.

A note on this clone: What this receptor recognizes is not known. Per-nucleotide qualities are absent, and no much larger clonotype sits a single base away.

The collaborating institutions used their own protocols to collect whole blood in K2EDTA tubes. Collaborator samples were shipped for TCRbeta analysis as frozen whole blood, isolated PBMCs, or DNA extracted from either sample type. The chain is encoded by TRBV7-2 joined to TRBJ1-3; TRBD1 lines up with 9 middle nucleotides. The sample was peripheral blood. This receptor was identified in a man at least 80 years old with acute or convalescent COVID-19. The nucleotide sequence is TGTGCCAGCAGCTCGACAGGGGGCTCTGGAAACACCATATATTTT. It is translated as CASSSTGGSGNTIYF.